The 32 T cell receptor beta chains below all came from one sample that was sequenced in a study of radiation and T cells in renal cell carcinoma. Regarding time point: blood 4 weeks post-SBRT, at nephrectomy. As to treatment: 15 Gy SBRT to primary tumor, nephrectomy 4 weeks later. Repertoires were generated with immunoSEQ multiplex PCR, while TCRdb's copy carries only in-frame clones and drops some. The sample has about 77,000 clones; roughly 85% are singletons. Sequencing used blood, obtained from a patient whose treatment included radiotherapy and nephrectomy. The receptor source for this set is a woman aged 55-70 years with renal cell carcinoma.

This chain links TRBV5-4 with TRBJ1-1; no clear D. V gave up 4 bases and J gave up 1 base, with 14 bases separating them. CDR1 and CDR2 from the germline V gene are SGHNT and YYREEE (reference sequence). The CDR3 runs to 15 residues. Here the CDR3 reads CASSITQKTNTEAFF. CDR3 nucleotide sequence: TGTGCCAGCAGCATAACACAGAAGACGAACACTGAAGCTTTCTTT.

The rearrangement uses TRBV11-3 and TRBJ2-7; D gene uncertain. V was clipped by 4 bases and J by 0 bases, with 7 bases between them. The CDR3 consists of 13 residues. The germline gives CDR1 SGHNT, CDR2 YENEEA. Here the CDR3 reads CASSSASSYEQYF. The CDR3 coding sequence is TGTGCCAGCAGCTCTGCGAGCTCCTACGAGCAGTACTTC.

The V and J genes are TRBV5-6 and TRBJ2-5; D is perhaps TRBD2 (6 bases). Germline V gene sequence: CDR1 SGHDT, CDR2 YYEEEE. The CDR3 runs 15 residues. V lost 3 bases and J lost 1, with 13 bases in between. The CDR3 loop is CASSSRRGIQETQYF. The DNA of the CDR3 is TGTGCCAGCAGCTCGAGACGGGGGATCCAAGAGACCCAGTACTTC.

The chain carries TRBV19 and TRBJ2-2, with D perhaps assigned TRBD1 or TRBD2 (5 bases each). The V and J ends lost 6 bases and 2 bases respectively, with 22 bases between them. The CDR3 contains 18 residues. The germline gives CDR1 LNHDA, CDR2 SQIVND (reference sequence). CDR3 protein: CASRPSPGRDSNTGELFF. CDR3 nucleotide sequence: TGTGCCAGTAGACCATCCCCGGGACGAGATTCTAACACCGGGGAGCTGTTTTTT.

The chain couples TRBV20-1 to TRBJ2-2; no definite D call. The germline gives CDR1 DFQATT, CDR2 SNEGSKA (reference sequence). CDR3 length equals 11 residues. Between the trimmed V and J ends, which lost 6 bases and 4 bases, there was a span of 6 bases. CDR3 sequence: CSAPRTGELFF. In DNA form, the CDR3 reads TGCAGTGCCCCCCGCACCGGGGAGCTGTTTTTT.

This clone was counted between two and nine times. This rearrangement joins TRBV7-9 to TRBJ2-2; perhaps TRBD2 as D (5 bases). Germline V CDR1 and CDR2: SEHNR, FQNEAQ (reference sequence). Trimming left V 1 base short and J 7 bases short, with 19 bases between. The CDR3 runs 17 residues. The CDR3 loop reads CASSLGKSGNEDGELFF. The CDR3, as DNA: TGTGCCAGCAGCTTAGGGAAGTCGGGGAATGAGGACGGGGAGCTGTTTTTT.

The gene calls are TRBV19 and TRBJ1-4; the D is unclear. Germline V gene data show CDR1 as LNHDA and CDR2 as SQIVND (reference sequence). The CDR3 consists of 16 residues. With 7 bases removed from V and 1 base from J, the gap between germline ends came to 16 bases. This CDR3 reads CASNSAGAGTNEKLFF. In DNA form, the CDR3 reads TGTGCCAGTAATTCGGCGGGCGCGGGAACTAATGAAAAACTGTTTTTT.

The V call is TRBV5-1, the J call TRBJ2-7, with 7 bases aligning to TRBD1. The CDR3 consists of 15 residues. V lost 3 bases to trimming and J lost 5 bases; unmatched junction nucleotides: 11. Germline V gene data show CDR1 as SGHRS and CDR2 as YFSETQ. The CDR3 DNA reads TGCGCCAGCAGCTCCCCACAGGGGCGGATCCACGAGCAGTACTTC. Its translation: CASSSPQGRIHEQYF. The full variable domain, with the rest looked up from reference TRBV5-1 and TRBJ2-7, is KAGVTQTPRYLIKTRGQQVTLSCSPISGHRSVSWYQQTPGQGLQFLFEYFSETQRNKGNFPGRFSGRQFSNSRSEMNVSTLELGDSALYLCASSSPQGRIHEQYFGPGTRLTVT.

V usage is TRBV4-2 and J usage is TRBJ1-5; unclear D gene. Germline V gives CDR1 LGHNA, CDR2 YNFKEQ. The CDR3 contains 12 residues. Between the trimmed V and J ends, which lost 1 base and 4 bases, there was a span of 2 bases. DNA for the CDR3: TGTGCCAGCAGCCAAGTAAATCAGCCCCAGCATTTT. As protein: CASSQVNQPQHF.

This sequence joins TRBV6-5 and TRBJ1-2; no definite D call. In germline, CDR1 is MNHEY, CDR2 SVGAGI. The CDR3 extends over 14 amino acids. Trimming cost V 6 bases and J 0 bases, with 11 bases left between them. In nucleotides, the CDR3 is TGTGCCAGCAGGTTGGATCATACTAACTATGGCTACACCTTC. Protein sequence: CASRLDHTNYGYTF.

The chain links TRBV6-1 to TRBJ2-6, with D unresolved. This CDR3 contains 15 residues. CDR1 is MNHNS and CDR2 is SASEGT in the germline V gene. With 5 bases removed from V and 0 bases from J, the gap between germline ends came to 8 bases. The DNA for the CDR3 is TGTGCCAGCAGTCGGACGGGCTCTGGGGCCAACGTCCTGACTTTC. Amino acid sequence: CASSRTGSGANVLTF.

This clone was observed a handful of times. This chain links TRBV9 with TRBJ1-2; the D is unclear. Trimming took off 0 bases at V and 8 bases at J, with 11 bases between the two ends. The CDR3 sequence is 13 residues long. The germline CDR1 and CDR2 sequences are SGDLS and YYNGEE. The CDR3 sequence: CASSVAGTRGYTF. The CDR3 nucleotides are TGTGCCAGCAGCGTAGCTGGCACTAGGGGCTACACCTTC.

This sequence joins TRBV5-1 and TRBJ2-3; D might be TRBD1 or TRBD2, each matching 5 bases. Trimming removed 0 bases at V and 4 bases at J, with 12 bases between. Looked up from germline, CDR1 is SGHRS and CDR2 is YFSETQ. The length of the CDR3 is 15 residues. In DNA form, the CDR3 reads TGCGCCAGCAGCTTGGGGGGGTGGTTGGCAGATACGCAGTATTTT. It translates to CASSLGGWLADTQYF. The full variable domain, completed using reference TRBV5-1 and TRBJ2-3, is KAGVTQTPRYLIKTRGQQVTLSCSPISGHRSVSWYQQTPGQGLQFLFEYFSETQRNKGNFPGRFSGRQFSNSRSEMNVSTLELGDSALYLCASSLGGWLADTQYFGPGTRLTVL.

The rearrangement joins TRBV7-2 to TRBJ1-1; D unresolved. Germline V CDR1 and CDR2: SGHTA, FQGNSA. Deletions cut 0 bases from V and 1 base from J, with 9 bases between. CDR3 length equals 15 residues. The CDR3 sequence: CASSLASAANTEAFF. Here the CDR3 DNA reads TGTGCCAGCAGCTTAGCTTCGGCGGCGAACACTGAAGCTTTCTTT.

The rearrangement joins TRBV7-3 to TRBJ2-1; 8 bases fit TRBD2. The CDR3 spans 15 residues. V gave up 5 bases and J gave up 4 bases; unmatched junction bases: 7. CDR1 SGHTA and CDR2 FQGTGA come from the germline V gene. In DNA, the CDR3 is TGTGCCAGCAGCGATGGACTAGCAGTTTACAATGAGCAGTTCTTC. Amino acid sequence: CASSDGLAVYNEQFF.

This rearrangement joins TRBV28 to TRBJ1-2; D is possibly TRBD1 (6 bases). CDR3 length equals 13 residues. Trimming removed 7 bases from V and 8 bases from J, with 17 bases in between. Germline lookup yields CDR1 MDHEN and CDR2 SYDVKM. CDR3 nucleotides: TGTGCCAGCACCCCAACAGGGTTATACGGCTACACCTTC. Translating gives CASTPTGLYGYTF.

CDR3 sequence (DNA): TGTGCCAGCAGTTCGGCGATAAACCCTTTCACAGATACGCAGTATTTT. Amino acid sequence: CASSSAINPFTDTQYF. The chain has TRBV27 and TRBJ2-3; unclear D gene. This CDR3 comprises 16 residues. Germline-derived CDR1 and CDR2 are MNHEY and SMNVEV (reference sequence). V lost 4 bases and J lost 2, with 16 bases in between.

The chain has TRBV2 and TRBJ1-5; D remains unclear. V lost 4 bases to trimming and J lost 6 bases, with 13 bases between them. The CDR3 runs 14 residues. Germline V gene sequence: CDR1 SNHLY, CDR2 FYNNEI. CDR3 bases: TGTGCCAGCAGTGGACATGGTGATGGTCAGCCCCAGCATTTT. Amino acid sequence: CASSGHGDGQPQHF.

This clone has only a few counts. In DNA, the CDR3 is TGTGCCAGCAACCCCGGGATGATTAGCACAGATACGCAGTATTTT. Translation gives CASNPGMISTDTQYF. The gene calls are TRBV6-5 and TRBJ2-3; the D gene is possibly TRBD2 (5 bases). The CDR3 has 15 residues. Germline V gene lookup returns CDR1 MNHEY and CDR2 SVGAGI. V lost 7 bases, J lost 0 bases, and 14 bases lay in between.

This sequence joins TRBV5-4 and TRBJ1-1; unclear D gene. The CDR3 spans 14 residues. Germline CDR1 is SGHNT and CDR2 is YYREEE (reference sequence). V was trimmed by 4 bases and J by 1 base, leaving 11 bases between them. CDR3 sequence (DNA): TGTGCCAGCAGCCTGCAACAAACGAACACTGAAGCTTTCTTT. It translates to CASSLQQTNTEAFF.

The chain uses TRBV4-3 and TRBJ2-2; 9 bases map to TRBD1. V lost 5 bases and J lost 0; bases outside the gene matches: 4. CDR3 size: 16 residues. Germline lookup yields CDR1 LGHNA and CDR2 YSLEER. As DNA, the CDR3 is TGCGCCAGCAGCTACGGACAGGGGACGAACACCGGGGAGCTGTTTTTT. Protein product: CASSYGQGTNTGELFF.

The DNA for the CDR3 is TGTGCCAGCAGTCCACAGGGGAGCGGTCAGCCCCAGCATTTT. It is translated as CASSPQGSGQPQHF. The chain uses TRBV7-2 and TRBJ1-5, with 7 bases that match TRBD1. The CDR3 spans 14 residues. J gave up 6 bases and V 6 bases, and 8 bases lay outside the gene matches. The V gene's germline CDR1 is SGHTA and CDR2 FQGNSA.

On this clone itself: This specimen includes other DNA sequences encoding the same CDR3. The chain combines TRBV27 with TRBJ1-6; D might be TRBD1 (6 bases). The CDR3 covers 14 residues. CDR1 and CDR2 from the germline V gene are MNHEY and SMNVEV (reference sequence). Trimming removed 2 bases from V and 6 bases from J, with 8 bases in between. CDR3 DNA sequence: TGTGCCAGCAGTTTAGGACAGACTAATTCACCCCTCCACTTT. Its protein product is CASSLGQTNSPLHF.

The CDR3, as DNA: TGTGCCAGCAGCTTAGTAGGGACCGCCTACGGGACCAAAAACATTCAGTACTTC. As protein: CASSLVGTAYGTKNIQYF. The chain uses TRBV7-2 and TRBJ2-4; either TRBD1 or TRBD2 may supply D (5 bases each). Germline V gene data show CDR1 as SGHTA and CDR2 as FQGNSA. Trimming removed 1 base at V and 2 bases at J, with 18 bases between. This CDR3 spans 18 amino acids.

The chain is built from TRBV5-6 and TRBJ2-3; D possibly corresponds to TRBD2 (5 bases). Trimming stripped 4 bases from V and 6 bases from J, with 18 bases between. The CDR3 length is 15 residues. Germline V CDR1 and CDR2: SGHDT, YYEEEE. The CDR3 nucleotides read TGTGCCAGCAGCCGTTATTCGGGGTTTGGGGATACGCAGTATTTT. Translation: CASSRYSGFGDTQYF.

The table lists this clone with a few counts. This rearrangement joins TRBV7-9 to TRBJ1-3, with D possibly being TRBD1 (5 bases). CDR1 and CDR2 (germline): SEHNR, FQNEAQ (reference sequence). The V end was cut by 4 bases, the J end by 0 bases, with 7 bases between. The CDR3 sequence is 14 residues long. The CDR3 coding sequence is TGTGCCAGCAGCTCGACAGACTCTGGAAACACCATATATTTT. Its protein product is CASSSTDSGNTIYF.

The chain recombines TRBV19 with TRBJ1-2; D call uncertain. Trimming shortened V by 5 bases and J by 6 bases, and 19 bases separated the two germline ends. The CDR3 extends over 15 amino acids. Germline lookup yields CDR1 LNHDA and CDR2 SQIVND (reference sequence). The CDR3 reads CASSPGGRELDGYTF. In DNA, the CDR3 is TGTGCCAGTAGTCCCGGAGGCCGCGAACTAGATGGCTACACCTTC.

The chain couples TRBV6-1 to TRBJ1-2; D perhaps matches TRBD1 (6 bases). Germline CDR1 reads MNHNS; CDR2 reads SASEGT. CDR3 length: 16 residues. The V gene lost 3 bases and the J gene lost 3 bases, with 17 bases spanning the gap. The CDR3, as DNA: TGTGCCAGCAGTGAGAATCAACAGGGCTGGTACTATGGCTACACCTTC. Translating gives CASSENQQGWYYGYTF.

V gene TRBV7-2 combines with J gene TRBJ2-1; tentatively, D is TRBD1 (6 bases). This CDR3 comprises 12 residues. The germline V gene encodes CDR1 SGHTA and CDR2 FQGNSA. The germline V and J ends were trimmed by 6 bases and 8 bases, with 11 bases remaining between them. The CDR3 DNA follows: TGTGCCAGCAGGGTGACAGGTTATGAGCAGTTCTTC. Translated: CASRVTGYEQFF.

V usage is TRBV6-5 and J usage is TRBJ2-7; D gene unclear. Trimming cost V 4 bases and J 5 bases, with 6 bases left between them. This CDR3 is built from 11 residues. Germline V gives CDR1 MNHEY, CDR2 SVGAGI. The CDR3 sequence: CASSSPDEQYF. The DNA for the CDR3 is TGTGCCAGCAGTTCCCCGGACGAGCAGTACTTC.

The chain uses TRBV11-3 and TRBJ2-1; D gene uncertain. The germline V gene encodes CDR1 SGHNT and CDR2 YENEEA. The CDR3 has 13 amino acids. Trimming removed 2 bases from V and 12 bases from J, with 14 bases in between. CDR3 sequence: CASSLQLGSGQFF. CDR3 bases: TGTGCCAGCAGCTTACAATTGGGGTCGGGGCAGTTCTTC.

This rearrangement joins TRBV28 to TRBJ1-2; 8 bases match TRBD1. The junction had 0 bases not matched to a gene; V was cut back by 3 bases and J by 3 bases. The CDR3 consists of 13 residues. CDR1 MDHEN and CDR2 SYDVKM come from the germline V gene. CDR3 DNA: TGTGCCAGCAGTTTGACAGGGGACTATGGCTACACCTTC. Translation gives CASSLTGDYGYTF.